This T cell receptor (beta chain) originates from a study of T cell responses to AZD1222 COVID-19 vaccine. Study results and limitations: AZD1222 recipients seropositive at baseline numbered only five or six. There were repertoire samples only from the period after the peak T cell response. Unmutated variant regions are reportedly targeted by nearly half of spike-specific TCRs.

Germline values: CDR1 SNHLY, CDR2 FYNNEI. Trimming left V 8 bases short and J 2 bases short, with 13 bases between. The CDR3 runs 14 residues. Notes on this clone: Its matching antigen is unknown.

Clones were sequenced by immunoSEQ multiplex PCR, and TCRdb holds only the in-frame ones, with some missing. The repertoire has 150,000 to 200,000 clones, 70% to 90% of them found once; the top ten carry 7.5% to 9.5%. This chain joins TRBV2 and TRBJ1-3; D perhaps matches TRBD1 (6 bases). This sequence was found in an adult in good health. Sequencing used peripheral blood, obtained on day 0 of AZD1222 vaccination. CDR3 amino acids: CASLEGQPGNTIYF. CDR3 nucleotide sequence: TGTGCCAGCCTTGAGGGACAACCTGGAAACACCATATATTTT.